This T cell receptor (beta chain) was captured by sequencing in a study of early T cells in non-severe SARS-CoV-2 infection. MiXCR, applied by TCRdb to the 5' RACE reads, yields one record per CDR3 protein. The sample lists about 49,000 distinct CDR3 sequences, 12% seen once, with 9.1% in the top ten. Trimming took 3 bases from V and 8 from J; bases not matched to a gene: 9. CDR3 length equals 14 residues. CDR1 is SGHDN and CDR2 is FVKESK in the germline V gene. The sequence was collected from an adult who was a healthcare worker with PCR-confirmed SARS-CoV-2 infection or an uninfected control (not recorded which). The chain joins TRBV14 to TRBJ1-1; 7 bases are a match to TRBD1. The sequencing input was whole blood. CDR3 bases: TGTGCCAGCAGCCATCATACAGGGGAGGTCGAAGCTTTCTTT. Encoded protein: CASSHHTGEVEAFF. The complete variable domain, with remaining parts taken from reference TRBV14 and TRBJ1-1, reads EAGVTQFPSHSVIEKGQTVTLRCDPISGHDNLYWYRRVMGKEIKFLLHFVKESKQDESGMPNNRFLAERTGGTYSTLKVQPAELEDSGVYFCASSHHTGEVEAFFGQGTRLTVV.